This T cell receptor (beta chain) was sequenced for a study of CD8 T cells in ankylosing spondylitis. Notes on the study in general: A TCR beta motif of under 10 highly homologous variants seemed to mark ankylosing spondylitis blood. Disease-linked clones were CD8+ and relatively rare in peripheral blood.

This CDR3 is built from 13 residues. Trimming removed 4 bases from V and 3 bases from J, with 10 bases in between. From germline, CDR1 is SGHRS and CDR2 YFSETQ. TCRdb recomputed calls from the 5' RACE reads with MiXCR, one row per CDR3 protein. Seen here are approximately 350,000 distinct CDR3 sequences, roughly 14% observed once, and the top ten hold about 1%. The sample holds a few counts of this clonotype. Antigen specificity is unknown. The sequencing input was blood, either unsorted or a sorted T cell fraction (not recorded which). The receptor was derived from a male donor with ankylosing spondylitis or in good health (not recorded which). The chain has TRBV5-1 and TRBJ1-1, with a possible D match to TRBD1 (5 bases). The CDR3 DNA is TGCGCCAGCAGCCGCAGGGACGACACTGAAGCTTTCTTT. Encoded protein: CASSRRDDTEAFF.